Sequencing of this TCR beta chain was carried out in a study of CD8 T cells in Susac syndrome. The authors reverse transcribed about 0.45 to 1 ug RNA with random hexamers. TCRdb re-called the immunoSEQ multiplex PCR reads through MiXCR, storing one row per CDR3 protein. The data contain some 110,000 distinct CDR3 sequences, approximately 95% of them singletons. The sequencing input was CD8+ T cells from PBMCs. The receptor's source is a human donor with Susac syndrome.

DNA of the CDR3: TGCGCCAGCAGCTTGGGAGGGGGCTTGTACTTC. Protein: CASSLGGGLYF. The V and J genes are TRBV5-1 and TRBJ2-7; 7 nucleotides agree with TRBD1. Per the germline V gene, CDR1 is SGHRS and CDR2 is YFSETQ. After removal of 0 bases from V and 12 bases from J, the junction contained 3 bases not matched to a gene. CDR3 length equals 11 residues.